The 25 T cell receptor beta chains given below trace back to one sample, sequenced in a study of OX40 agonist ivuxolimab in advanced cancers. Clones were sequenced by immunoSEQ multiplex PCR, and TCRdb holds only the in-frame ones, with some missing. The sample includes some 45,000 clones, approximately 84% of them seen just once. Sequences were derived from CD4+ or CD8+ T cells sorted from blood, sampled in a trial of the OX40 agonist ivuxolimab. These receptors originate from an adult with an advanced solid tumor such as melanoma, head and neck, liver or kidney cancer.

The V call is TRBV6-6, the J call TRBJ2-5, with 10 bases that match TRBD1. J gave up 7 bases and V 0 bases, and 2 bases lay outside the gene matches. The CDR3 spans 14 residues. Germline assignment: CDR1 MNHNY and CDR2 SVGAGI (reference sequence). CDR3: CASSYSGDRGTQYF. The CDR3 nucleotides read TGTGCCAGCAGTTACTCGGGGGACAGGGGGACCCAGTACTTC.

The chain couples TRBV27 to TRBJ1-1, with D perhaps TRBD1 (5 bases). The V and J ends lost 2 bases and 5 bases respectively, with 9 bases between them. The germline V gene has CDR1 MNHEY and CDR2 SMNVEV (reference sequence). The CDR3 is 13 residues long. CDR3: CASSLIRETEAFF. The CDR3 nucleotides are TGTGCCAGCAGTTTAATCAGGGAAACTGAAGCTTTCTTT.

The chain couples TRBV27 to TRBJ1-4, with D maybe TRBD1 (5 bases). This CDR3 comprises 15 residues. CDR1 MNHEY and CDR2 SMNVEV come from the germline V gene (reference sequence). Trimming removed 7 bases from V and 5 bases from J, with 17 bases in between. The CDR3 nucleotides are TGTGCCAGCACCGTAGATGGGACGGGAAATGAAAAACTGTTTTTT. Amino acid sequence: CASTVDGTGNEKLFF.

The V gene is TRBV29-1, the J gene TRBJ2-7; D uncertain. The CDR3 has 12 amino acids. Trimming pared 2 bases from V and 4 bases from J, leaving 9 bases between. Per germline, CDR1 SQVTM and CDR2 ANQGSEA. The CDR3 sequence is CSVEIRAYEQYF. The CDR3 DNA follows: TGCAGCGTTGAAATACGAGCTTACGAGCAGTACTTC.

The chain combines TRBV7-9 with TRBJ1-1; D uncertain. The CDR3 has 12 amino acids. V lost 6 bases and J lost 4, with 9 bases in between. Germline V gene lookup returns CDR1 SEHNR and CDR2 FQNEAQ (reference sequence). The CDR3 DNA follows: TGTGCCAGCAGGGACCTGAGCACTGAAGCTTTCTTT. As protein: CASRDLSTEAFF.

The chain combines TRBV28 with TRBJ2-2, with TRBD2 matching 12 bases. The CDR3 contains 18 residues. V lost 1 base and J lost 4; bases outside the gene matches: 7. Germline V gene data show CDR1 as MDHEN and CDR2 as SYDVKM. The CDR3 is CASSLSLTSGGFTGELFF. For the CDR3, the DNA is TGTGCCAGCAGTTTATCCTTGACTAGCGGGGGATTCACCGGGGAGCTGTTTTTT.

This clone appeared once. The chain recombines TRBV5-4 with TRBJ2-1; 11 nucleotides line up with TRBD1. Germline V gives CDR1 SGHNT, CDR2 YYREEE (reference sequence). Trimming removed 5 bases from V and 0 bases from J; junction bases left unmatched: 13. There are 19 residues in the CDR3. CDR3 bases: TGTGCCAGCAGGGGCGGGACAGGGGGACTTCCCGGCTCCTACAATGAGCAGTTCTTC. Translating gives CASRGGTGGLPGSYNEQFF.

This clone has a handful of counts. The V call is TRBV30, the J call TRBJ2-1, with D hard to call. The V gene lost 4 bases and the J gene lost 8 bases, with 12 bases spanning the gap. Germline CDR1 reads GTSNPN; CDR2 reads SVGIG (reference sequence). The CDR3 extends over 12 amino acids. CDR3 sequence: CAWNQAGDEQFF. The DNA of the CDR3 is TGTGCCTGGAATCAGGCCGGCGATGAGCAGTTCTTC.

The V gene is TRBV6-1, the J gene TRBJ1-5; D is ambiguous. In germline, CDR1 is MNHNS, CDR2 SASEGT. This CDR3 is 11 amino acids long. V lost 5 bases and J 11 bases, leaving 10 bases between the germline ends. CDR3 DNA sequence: TGTGCCAGCAGTTCGATCCGGACCCAGCATTTT. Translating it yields CASSSIRTQHF.

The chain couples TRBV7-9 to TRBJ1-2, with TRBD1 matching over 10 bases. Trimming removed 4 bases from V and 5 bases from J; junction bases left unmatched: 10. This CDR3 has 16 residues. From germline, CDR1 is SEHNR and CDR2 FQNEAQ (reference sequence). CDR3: CASSSGQGPSPYGYTF. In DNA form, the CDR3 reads TGTGCCAGCAGCTCGGGACAGGGGCCGTCCCCGTATGGCTACACCTTC.

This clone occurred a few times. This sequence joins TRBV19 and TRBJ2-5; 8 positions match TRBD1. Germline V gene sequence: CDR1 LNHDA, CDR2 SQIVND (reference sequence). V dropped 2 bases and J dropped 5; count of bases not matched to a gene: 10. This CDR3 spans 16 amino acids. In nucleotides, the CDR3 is TGTGCCAGTAGTATATCAGGGGGCCCAAGGTTGGAGACCCAGTACTTC. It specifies CASSISGGPRLETQYF.

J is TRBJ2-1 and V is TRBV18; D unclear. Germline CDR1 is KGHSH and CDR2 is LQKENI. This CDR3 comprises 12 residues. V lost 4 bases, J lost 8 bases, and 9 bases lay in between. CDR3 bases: TGTGCCAGCTCACAGGGAAGCGATGAGCAGTTCTTC. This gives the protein CASSQGSDEQFF.

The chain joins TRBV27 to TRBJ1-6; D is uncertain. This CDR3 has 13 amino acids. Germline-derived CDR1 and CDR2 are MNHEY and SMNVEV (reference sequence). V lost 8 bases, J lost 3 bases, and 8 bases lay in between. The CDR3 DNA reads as TGTGCCAGCTCGGAGTACTATAATTCACCCCTCCACTTT. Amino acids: CASSEYYNSPLHF.

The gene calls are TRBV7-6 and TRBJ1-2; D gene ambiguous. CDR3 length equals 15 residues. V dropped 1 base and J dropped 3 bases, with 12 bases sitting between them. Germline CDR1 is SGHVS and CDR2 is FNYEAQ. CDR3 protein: CASSLGPSLDYGYTF. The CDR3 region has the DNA TGTGCCAGCAGCTTAGGCCCAAGTTTGGACTATGGCTACACCTTC.

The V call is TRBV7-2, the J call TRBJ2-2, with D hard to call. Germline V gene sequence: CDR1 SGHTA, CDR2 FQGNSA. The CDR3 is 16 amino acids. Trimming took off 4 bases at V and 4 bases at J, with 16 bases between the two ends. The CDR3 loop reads CASSSAFLTITGELFF. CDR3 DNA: TGTGCCAGCAGCTCGGCTTTTTTGACAATCACCGGGGAGCTGTTTTTT.

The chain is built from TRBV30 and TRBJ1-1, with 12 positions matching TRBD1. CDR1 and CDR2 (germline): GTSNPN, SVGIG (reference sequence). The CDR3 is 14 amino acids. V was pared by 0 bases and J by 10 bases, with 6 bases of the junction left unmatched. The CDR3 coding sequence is TGTGCCTGGAGTGTATGGGACAGGGGGCGCGGAGCTTTCTTT. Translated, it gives CAWSVWDRGRGAFF.

CDR3 sequence (DNA): TGTGCCAGCAGCTACAGGGGAGGAGACGAGCAGTACTTC. It codes for CASSYRGGDEQYF. The V call is TRBV5-6, the J call TRBJ2-7; D might be TRBD1 (7 bases). Germline loops: CDR1 SGHDT, CDR2 YYEEEE. V was trimmed by 3 bases and J by 5 bases, leaving 12 bases between them. The CDR3 runs 13 residues.

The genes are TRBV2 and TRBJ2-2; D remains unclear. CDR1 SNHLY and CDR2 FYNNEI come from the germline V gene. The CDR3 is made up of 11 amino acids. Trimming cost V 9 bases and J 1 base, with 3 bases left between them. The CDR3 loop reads CARQNTGELFF. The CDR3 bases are TGTGCCAGGCAGAACACCGGGGAGCTGTTTTTT. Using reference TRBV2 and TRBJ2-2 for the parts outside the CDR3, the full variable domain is EPEVTQTPSHQVTQMGQEVILRCVPISNHLYFYWYRQILGQKVEFLVSFYNNEISEKSEIFDDQFSVERPDGSNFTLKIRSTKLEDSAMYFCARQNTGELFFGEGSRLTVL.

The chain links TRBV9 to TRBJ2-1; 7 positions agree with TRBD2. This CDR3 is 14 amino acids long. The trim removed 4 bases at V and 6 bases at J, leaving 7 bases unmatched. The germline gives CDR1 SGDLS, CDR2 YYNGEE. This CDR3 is CASSPQSSGNEQFF. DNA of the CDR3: TGTGCCAGCAGCCCCCAATCTAGCGGCAATGAGCAGTTCTTC.

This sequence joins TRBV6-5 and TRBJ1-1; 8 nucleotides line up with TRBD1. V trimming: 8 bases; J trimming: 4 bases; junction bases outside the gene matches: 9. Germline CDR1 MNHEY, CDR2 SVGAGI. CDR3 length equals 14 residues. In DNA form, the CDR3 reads TGTGCCAGCGGACCAGACAGGGGTGGCACTGAAGCTTTCTTT. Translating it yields CASGPDRGGTEAFF.

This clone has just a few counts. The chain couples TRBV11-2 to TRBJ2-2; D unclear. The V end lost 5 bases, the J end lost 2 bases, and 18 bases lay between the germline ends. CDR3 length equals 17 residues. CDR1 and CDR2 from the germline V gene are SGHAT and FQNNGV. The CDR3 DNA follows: TGTGCCAGCAGCCCGCCTCCCGACCGACCAAACACCGGGGAGCTGTTTTTT. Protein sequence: CASSPPPDRPNTGELFF.

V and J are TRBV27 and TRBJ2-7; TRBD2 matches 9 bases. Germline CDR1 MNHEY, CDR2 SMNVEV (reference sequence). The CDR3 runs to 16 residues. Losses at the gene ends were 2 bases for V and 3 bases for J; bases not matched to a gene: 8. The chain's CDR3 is CASSLDATSGNYEQYF. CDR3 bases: TGTGCCAGCAGTTTAGATGCGACTAGCGGCAACTACGAGCAGTACTTC.

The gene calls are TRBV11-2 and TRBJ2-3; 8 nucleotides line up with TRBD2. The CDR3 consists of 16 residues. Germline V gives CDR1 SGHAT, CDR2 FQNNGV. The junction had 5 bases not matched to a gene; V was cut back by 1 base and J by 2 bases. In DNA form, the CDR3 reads TGTGCCAGCAGCTTAGTGGCGGGGGGATTCACAGATACGCAGTATTTT. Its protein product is CASSLVAGGFTDTQYF.

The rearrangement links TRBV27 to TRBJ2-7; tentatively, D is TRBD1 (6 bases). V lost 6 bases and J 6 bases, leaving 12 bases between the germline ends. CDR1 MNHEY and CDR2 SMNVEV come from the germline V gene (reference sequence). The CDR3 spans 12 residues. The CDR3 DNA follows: TGTGCCAGCAGCCCGACAGGCCTCGAGCAGTACTTC. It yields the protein CASSPTGLEQYF.

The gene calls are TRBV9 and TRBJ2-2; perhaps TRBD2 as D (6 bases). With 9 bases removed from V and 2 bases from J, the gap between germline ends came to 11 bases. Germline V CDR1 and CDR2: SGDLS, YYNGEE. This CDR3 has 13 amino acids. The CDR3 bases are TGTGCCACCGGGGGAATTAACACCGGGGAGCTGTTTTTT. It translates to CATGGINTGELFF.